The source of this T cell receptor beta chain is a study of monozygotic twins with cystic fibrosis. Whole-study findings and limits: Co-twins had the most similar V usage for 13 of 16 pairs, J for 8. Monozygotic CF twins shared more identical nucleotide clonotypes than unrelated patients. Low clonality (median roughly 0.009) suggested a mostly naive repertoire.

The germline V gene has CDR1 SGHRS and CDR2 YFSETQ. The germline V and J ends were trimmed by 1 base and 2 bases, with 5 bases remaining between them. This CDR3 is built from 13 residues. Only in-frame clones appear in the TCRdb table, and some are missing; sequencing was by immunoSEQ multiplex PCR. The sample records approximately 34,000 clones, roughly 96% being singletons. Turning to this clone: Its antigen is unknown.

This sequence originates from a girl aged 2 to 10 with cystic fibrosis. The V call is TRBV5-1, the J call TRBJ2-3; D not certain. Sequenced: blood. CDR3 sequence reads: CASSLFDTDTQYF. The CDR3 DNA follows: TGCGCCAGCAGCTTGTTCGACACAGATACGCAGTATTTT.